Below, 9 T cell receptor beta chains from the same sample are listed, as sequenced in a study of T cells in women clearing cervical HPV infection. Produced via immunoSEQ multiplex PCR; TCRdb's table is partial and in-frame only. Its table records some 25,000 clones. Sample: blood buffy coat. These receptors came from a woman between 18 and 69 years old with a cervical HPV16 infection that either progressed to CIN3+ or cleared (not recorded which).

With regard to this clone: The read falls 3 residues short of the CDR3 end, and the missing part is taken from the germline J gene. The same CDR3 arises from other DNA sequences in this sample as well. The V call is TRBV7-2, the J call TRBJ1-2; 10 bases are shared with TRBD1. In germline, CDR1 is SGHTA, CDR2 FQGNSA. The CDR3 is made up of 15 amino acids. The sequenced part of the CDR3 DNA is TGTGCCAGCAGCTTAGCCGGACAGGGGGTGTCGGGA. Its protein product is CASSLAGQGVSG. The complete CDR3 reads CASSLAGQGVSGYTF.

Note on this clone: Read data end 3 residues before the CDR3 end; the end is taken from the germline J gene. The chain uses TRBV7-9 and TRBJ1-2; D unclear. This CDR3 contains 15 residues. Germline loops: CDR1 SEHNR, CDR2 FQNEAQ (reference sequence). The CDR3 reads CASSLSSALSYDYTF. CDR3 DNA, as far as it was read: TGTGCCAGCAGCCTATCTAGCGCTCTCTCCTACGAC.

Concerning this clone: The sequence runs out 3 residues before the end of the CDR3; the remainder is reconstructed from the germline J gene. The rearrangement links TRBV11-3 to TRBJ1-1; 8 nucleotides match TRBD1. The germline V gene encodes CDR1 SGHNT and CDR2 YENEEA. Losses at the gene ends were 5 bases for V and 4 bases for J; bases not matched to a gene: 6. This CDR3 is built from 14 residues. The CDR3 spells CASSDRGGTTEAFF. CDR3 DNA (partial): TGTGCCAGCAGCGACAGGGGAGGGACCACTGAA. The full variable domain, in which reference TRBV11-3 and TRBJ1-1 provide the parts outside the CDR3, is EAGVVQSPRYKIIEKKQPVAFWCNPISGHNTLYWYLQNLGQGPELLIRYENEEAVDDSQLPKDRFSAERLKGVDSTLKIQPAELGDSAVYLCASSDRGGTTEAFFGQGTRLTVV.

Points on this clone: The read comes to an end 3 residues before the CDR3 does, leaving the germline J gene to fill in the end. The V and J genes are TRBV7-6 and TRBJ2-7, with D uncertain. Trimming stripped 2 bases from V and 3 bases from J, with 8 bases between. Germline assignment: CDR1 SGHVS and CDR2 FNYEAQ. The CDR3 spans 13 residues. CDR3 loop: CASSLSERYEQYF. The part of the CDR3 DNA that was read is TGTGCCAGCAGCTTAAGTGAGCGCTACGAG.

About this clone: Coverage ceases 3 residues before the CDR3 finishes, and the germline J gene fills in the end. This chain joins TRBV19 and TRBJ2-3, with a tentative D call TRBD1 (5 bases). Trimming stripped 7 bases from V and 2 bases from J, with 19 bases between. The CDR3 is 16 residues long. The germline CDR1 and CDR2 sequences are LNHDA and SQIVND (reference sequence). The CDR3: CASTRRQSLFTDTQYF. The CDR3 bases that were read are TGTGCCAGTACGAGGAGACAGAGCCTATTCACAGATACG.

With regard to this clone: The sequence runs out 3 residues before the end of the CDR3; the remainder is reconstructed from the germline J gene. The V call is TRBV28, the J call TRBJ2-7; D is unresolved. Germline-derived CDR1 and CDR2 are MDHEN and SYDVKM. V lost 6 bases to trimming and J lost 5 bases, with 8 bases between them. The CDR3 covers 11 residues. CDR3 sequence: CASSFEDEQYF. CDR3 DNA, as far as it was read: TGTGCCAGCAGCTTTGAGGACGAG.

To note about this clone: The CDR3 is cut off 3 residues early in the read; its end comes from the germline J gene. This chain connects TRBV20-1 to TRBJ2-2; 7 bases are a match to TRBD2. The CDR3 runs 13 residues. The J segment lost 3 bases and the V segment lost 5 bases, leaving 3 bases of the junction unmatched. The germline gives CDR1 DFQATT, CDR2 SNEGSKA (reference sequence). The CDR3 region is CSAPGLHTGELFF. The CDR3 bases that were read are TGCAGTGCTCCGGGACTACACACCGGGGAG.

On this clone itself: The CDR3 end lies 3 residues beyond the end of the read and is filled in from the germline J gene. The chain has TRBV2 and TRBJ1-1, with D possibly matching TRBD1 (5 bases). Trimming took 6 bases from V and 0 from J, leaving 11 bases between them. Per germline, CDR1 SNHLY and CDR2 FYNNEI. The CDR3 has 14 amino acids. Partial CDR3 DNA: TGTGCCAGCAGCCGACGACAGCTGAACACTGAA. Protein: CASSRRQLNTE. The full CDR3 is CASSRRQLNTEAFF. Full variable domain (remainder filled in from reference TRBV2 and TRBJ1-1): EPEVTQTPSHQVTQMGQEVILRCVPISNHLYFYWYRQILGQKVEFLVSFYNNEISEKSEIFDDQFSVERPDGSNFTLKIRSTKLEDSAMYFCASSRRQLNTEAFFGQGTRLTVV.

As concerns this clone: The read gets to within 3 residues of the CDR3 end, and the germline J gene fills in the rest. This chain connects TRBV19 to TRBJ2-2, with 9 nucleotides matching TRBD2. The germline V gene encodes CDR1 LNHDA and CDR2 SQIVND (reference sequence). CDR3 size: 14 residues. CDR3 loop: CATGAGGFNSPLFF. CDR3 DNA (partial): TGTGCCACCGGAGCGGGGGGTTTTAATTCACCG.